The present TCR beta chain was sequenced within a study of blood T cell repertoires in COVID-19. Per germline, CDR1 SEHNR and CDR2 FQNEAQ (reference sequence). The V end lost 1 base, the J end lost 0 bases, and 9 bases lay between the germline ends. This CDR3 has 15 amino acids. Recovered Cohort 3 donors showed two negative PCRs, clearance, or symptom resolution. To note about this clone: The same CDR3 is also encoded by other DNA sequences in this sample.

Only in-frame clones appear in the TCRdb table, and some are missing; sequencing was by immunoSEQ multiplex PCR. Here the sample spans about 310,000 clones, just under 90% being singletons. What was sequenced was PBMCs or T cells enriched from blood (not recorded which). This chain joins TRBV7-9 and TRBJ1-2, with a weak D call TRBD1 (5 bases). The source of this sequence is a woman in her 30s who had recovered from COVID-19. The CDR3 sequence: CASSLGGAANYGYTF. The CDR3 DNA sequence: TGTGCCAGCAGCTTAGGTGGGGCGGCTAACTATGGCTACACCTTC.